The rows below give T cell receptor beta chains drawn from one sample of a study of T cell responses to AZD1222 COVID-19 vaccine. Clones were sequenced by immunoSEQ multiplex PCR, and TCRdb holds only the in-frame ones, with some missing. The sample contains about 140,000 clones, 85% to 90% of which appear only once. The starting material was peripheral blood, obtained 28 days after the second AZD1222 dose. These TCRs come from an adult who received the AZD1222 COVID-19 vaccine. CDR3s include the opening cysteine and the closing phenylalanine or tryptophan. A D gene is named only where the DNA matches it firmly. Expanded clones get a size class; other rows say once, few or many, or leave the size out.

size: few
D: .
V: TRBV6-5
J: TRBJ1-4
DNA: TGTGCCAGCAGTTACTTTCCGTCTGACTTAGAAAAACTGTTTTTT
CDR3: CASSYFPSDLEKLFF

size: .
D: TRBD2
V: TRBV3-1/TRBV3-2
J: TRBJ2-1
DNA: TGTGCCAGCAGCCAAGCTAGCGGGGGCTACAATGAGCAGTTCTTC
CDR3: CASSQASGGYNEQFF

size: once
D: .
V: TRBV6-5
J: TRBJ2-5
DNA: TGTGCCAGCATACGGGATCGGGAGACCCAGTACTTC
CDR3: CASIRDRETQYF

size: .
D: .
V: TRBV29-1
J: TRBJ2-3
DNA: TGCAGCGTTGAAGTAGTCCGGGAAGATACGCAGTATTTT
CDR3: CSVEVVREDTQYF

size: .
D: .
V: TRBV19
J: TRBJ1-4
DNA: TGTGCCAGTAGTATAGCTCAGTCCACGGCTACGAAAGAACTGTTTTTT
CDR3: CASSIAQSTATKELFF

size: few
D: .
V: TRBV28
J: TRBJ2-1
DNA: TGTGCCAGCACCTTATACAATGAGCAGTTCTTC
CDR3: CASTLYNEQFF

size: .
D: TRBD2
V: TRBV10-1
J: TRBJ2-3
DNA: TGCGCCAGCAGCCCCGGGACTACGACCACAGATACGCAGTATTTT
CDR3: CASSPGTTTTDTQYF

size: once
D: TRBD2
V: TRBV18
J: TRBJ2-3
DNA: TGTGCCAGCTCACCACCAGCTGCGGGGGGGATGGATACGCAGTATTTT
CDR3: CASSPPAAGGMDTQYF

size: .
D: .
V: TRBV19
J: TRBJ2-7
DNA: TGTGCCAGTAGTATGTTAGCAGGCTACGAGCAGTACTTC
CDR3: CASSMLAGYEQYF

size: once
D: .
V: TRBV30
J: TRBJ1-4
DNA: TGTGCCTGGAGTGAGGGGGGGCCCGGTGAAAAACTGTTTTTT
CDR3: CAWSEGGPGEKLFF

size: once
D: .
V: TRBV6-1
J: TRBJ2-7
DNA: TGTGCCAGCAGTGAAGGGGCTGGGAGTCCCTACGAGCAGTACTTC
CDR3: CASSEGAGSPYEQYF

size: .
D: TRBD1
V: TRBV11-2
J: TRBJ2-2
DNA: TGTGCCAGCAGCCCACGACAGGGATCGTACACCGGGGAGCTGTTTTTT
CDR3: CASSPRQGSYTGELFF

size: few
D: .
V: TRBV10-1
J: TRBJ2-6
DNA: TGCGCCAGCGGGAATCACTCTGGGGCCAACGTCCTGACTTTC
CDR3: CASGNHSGANVLTF

size: .
D: .
V: TRBV18
J: TRBJ1-5
DNA: TGTGCCAGCTCAGGACAGAATAGCAATCAGCCCCAGCATTTT
CDR3: CASSGQNSNQPQHF

size: .
D: TRBD1
V: TRBV27
J: TRBJ2-7
DNA: TGTGCCAGCAGTTTACAAGGGGGCGGAACCTACGAGCAGTACTTC
CDR3: CASSLQGGGTYEQYF

size: once
D: .
V: TRBV5-6
J: TRBJ1-2
DNA: TGTGCCAGCAGCTTGGTTACCGGGGGGCGAGAGGGCTACACCTTC
CDR3: CASSLVTGGREGYTF

size: .
D: TRBD1
V: TRBV2
J: TRBJ1-5
DNA: TGTGCCAGCAGGGAGTGGACAGGGGGCAATCAGCCCCAGCATTTT
CDR3: CASREWTGGNQPQHF

size: .
D: .
V: TRBV10-2
J: TRBJ1-6
DNA: TGCGCCAGCAGTGACTTGAATAATTCACCCCTCCACTTT
CDR3: CASSDLNNSPLHF

size: .
D: TRBD1
V: TRBV27
J: TRBJ2-5
DNA: TGTGCCAGCAGTTTAGGACAGGGAGTAGGGGAGACCCAGTACTTC
CDR3: CASSLGQGVGETQYF

size: .
D: TRBD1
V: TRBV6-5
J: TRBJ2-1
DNA: TGTGCCAGCACCCGACAGGGTGGCGAGCAGTTCTTC
CDR3: CASTRQGGEQFF

size: once
D: .
V: TRBV3-1/TRBV3-2
J: TRBJ2-3
DNA: TGTGCCAGCAGCCAAGGGTCCGGGGCCCCGGGAGATACGCAGTATTTT
CDR3: CASSQGSGAPGDTQYF

size: .
D: TRBD2
V: TRBV5-1
J: TRBJ2-1
DNA: TGCGCCAGCAGCTGGACTAGCGGGAGCTCCTACAATGAGCAGTTCTTC
CDR3: CASSWTSGSSYNEQFF

size: .
D: .
V: TRBV7-9
J: TRBJ2-3
DNA: TGTGCCAGCAGCGCGGGGCGGTACACAGATACGCAGTATTTT
CDR3: CASSAGRYTDTQYF

size: once
D: .
V: TRBV19
J: TRBJ1-6
DNA: TGTGCCAGTAGTATGGACCGCGATTCACCCCTCCACTTT
CDR3: CASSMDRDSPLHF

size: once
D: .
V: TRBV9
J: TRBJ1-2
DNA: TGTGCCAGCAGCGAAAGAGGCGGATTCTTTGGCTACACCTTC
CDR3: CASSERGGFFGYTF

size: .
D: .
V: TRBV5-1
J: TRBJ2-2
DNA: TGCGCCAGCAGCTTGGCGTTAGCCCGAGCCGGGGAGCTGTTTTTT
CDR3: CASSLALARAGELFF

size: .
D: .
V: TRBV7-8
J: TRBJ1-2
DNA: TGTGCCAGCAGCTTAGATCGACAAGCCTATGGCTACACCTTC
CDR3: CASSLDRQAYGYTF

size: .
D: TRBD1
V: TRBV6-5
J: TRBJ1-3
DNA: TGTGCCAGCCGAACCGGGACAGGGTCTGGAAACACCATATATTTT
CDR3: CASRTGTGSGNTIYF

size: .
D: TRBD1
V: TRBV2
J: TRBJ1-6
DNA: TGTGCCAGCAGAGAACGACAGGGGCGAGATAATTCACCCCTCCACTTT
CDR3: CASRERQGRDNSPLHF

size: .
D: .
V: TRBV19
J: TRBJ1-2
DNA: TGTGCCAGTACCAGGACAGACCTCTTGGGCTACACCTTC
CDR3: CASTRTDLLGYTF

size: .
D: .
V: TRBV12-3/TRBV12-4
J: TRBJ1-2
DNA: TGTGCCAGCAGTTTCCTCCAGGCGGGGGGCTACACCTTC
CDR3: CASSFLQAGGYTF

size: .
D: .
V: TRBV6-2/TRBV6-3
J: TRBJ2-7
DNA: TGTGCCAGCAGTTACCTTGGACGGAACTCCTACGAGCAGTACTTC
CDR3: CASSYLGRNSYEQYF

size: .
D: TRBD1
V: TRBV10-1
J: TRBJ2-3
DNA: TGCGCCAGCGGCGACAGGGAAGCGGGCACAGATACGCAGTATTTT
CDR3: CASGDREAGTDTQYF

size: .
D: TRBD1
V: TRBV19
J: TRBJ1-1
DNA: TGTGCCAGTAGTAGTCTCAAATCCGGGACAGGGGGTCGTGAAGCTTTCTTT
CDR3: CASSSLKSGTGGREAFF

size: .
D: .
V: TRBV28
J: TRBJ1-2
DNA: TGTGCCAGCAGACTGACAGGTGGGAATGGCTACACCTTC
CDR3: CASRLTGGNGYTF

size: few
D: TRBD1
V: TRBV29-1
J: TRBJ1-5
DNA: TGCAGCGTTGGGGAGGGGGCAGAGCAGCCCCAGCATTTT
CDR3: CSVGEGAEQPQHF

size: .
D: .
V: TRBV12-3/TRBV12-4
J: TRBJ1-2
DNA: TGTGCCAGCAGTCCCCTTACTAACTATGGCTACACCTTC
CDR3: CASSPLTNYGYTF

size: .
D: .
V: TRBV2
J: TRBJ2-5
DNA: TGTGCCAGCAGTCAAGGACTAAGTGAGACCCAGTACTTC
CDR3: CASSQGLSETQYF

size: .
D: .
V: TRBV5-8
J: TRBJ2-2
DNA: TGTGCCAGCAGCTTGGCTCTCTACAGGGCGGGCACCGGGGAGCTGTTTTTT
CDR3: CASSLALYRAGTGELFF

size: .
D: .
V: TRBV10-1
J: TRBJ2-5
DNA: TGCGCCAGCAGTGATGGGACGCTAGGAAAGACCCAGTACTTC
CDR3: CASSDGTLGKTQYF

size: .
D: TRBD2
V: TRBV7-3
J: TRBJ2-1
DNA: TGTGCCAGCAGCCCAGTTAGCGGGGCCTACAATGAGCAGTTCTTC
CDR3: CASSPVSGAYNEQFF

size: .
D: .
V: TRBV21-1
J: TRBJ2-3
DNA: TGTGCCAGCAGCAAAGCCCCGACTAGCGGGGGGAGCACAGATACGCAGTATTTT
CDR3: CASSKAPTSGGSTDTQYF

size: .
D: .
V: TRBV5-1
J: TRBJ1-4
DNA: TGCGCCAGCAGCTTTGGACGGGGGAATGAAAAACTGTTTTTT
CDR3: CASSFGRGNEKLFF

size: .
D: .
V: TRBV11-2
J: TRBJ1-2
DNA: TGTGCCAGCAGTTCGGGGCTCTATGGCTACACCTTC
CDR3: CASSSGLYGYTF

size: .
D: .
V: TRBV7-9
J: TRBJ2-5
DNA: TGTGCCAGCAGCGCCGGACTTCCGTTTCAAGAGACCCAGTACTTC
CDR3: CASSAGLPFQETQYF

size: .
D: .
V: TRBV5-3
J: TRBJ2-5
DNA: TGTGCCAGAAGCACCAAATCACAGGGCCAAGAGACCCAGTACTTC
CDR3: CARSTKSQGQETQYF

size: .
D: .
V: TRBV7-9
J: TRBJ2-2
DNA: TGTGCCAGCAGCTTAGAGATAGGGAGCACCGGGGAGCTGTTTTTT
CDR3: CASSLEIGSTGELFF

size: .
D: .
V: TRBV27
J: TRBJ2-1
DNA: TGTGCCAGCAGTTTGACCGGAAGCTCCTACAATGAGCAGTTCTTC
CDR3: CASSLTGSSYNEQFF

size: .
D: TRBD1
V: TRBV2
J: TRBJ1-5
DNA: TGTGCCAGCAAAGGGGGCACGATTAGCAATCAGCCCCAGCATTTT
CDR3: CASKGGTISNQPQHF

size: .
D: .
V: TRBV30
J: TRBJ2-7
DNA: TGTGCCTGGAGGTGGGCGTACAGAGGAAACTACGAGCAGTACTTC
CDR3: CAWRWAYRGNYEQYF

size: .
D: TRBD2
V: TRBV28
J: TRBJ2-3
DNA: TGTGCCAGCGACTCTAGCGGGGGAACAGATACGCAGTATTTT
CDR3: CASDSSGGTDTQYF

size: .
D: TRBD1
V: TRBV7-8
J: TRBJ1-1
DNA: TGTGCCAGCAGCTCAGACAGGGTGAACACTGAAGCTTTCTTT
CDR3: CASSSDRVNTEAFF

size: .
D: TRBD1
V: TRBV10-3
J: TRBJ1-2
DNA: TGTGCCATCAGTGAGCCAGGGACAGGGGGCGAAGTTAGCTATGGCTACACCTTC
CDR3: CAISEPGTGGEVSYGYTF

size: .
D: .
V: TRBV6-5
J: TRBJ1-2
DNA: TGTGCCAGCAGTTACTTTGGGGGTTCGGGTGGCTACACCTTC
CDR3: CASSYFGGSGGYTF

size: .
D: .
V: TRBV28
J: TRBJ2-1
DNA: TGTGCCAGCCATACGACAGGCCGGAGGTCTTACAATGAGCAGTTCTTC
CDR3: CASHTTGRRSYNEQFF

size: .
D: .
V: TRBV11-3
J: TRBJ2-2
DNA: TGTGCCAGCAGCTTAAGGTCCGGGGAGCTGTTTTTT
CDR3: CASSLRSGELFF

size: .
D: TRBD1
V: TRBV7-9
J: TRBJ2-7
DNA: TGTGCCAGCAGCCGTCGACAGGGGGTTTTTATCTACGAGCAGTACTTC
CDR3: CASSRRQGVFIYEQYF

size: .
D: .
V: TRBV4-2
J: TRBJ2-3
DNA: TGTGCCAGCAGCCTGGGGCCCTGGGGGTATGGCACAGATACGCAGTATTTT
CDR3: CASSLGPWGYGTDTQYF

size: .
D: .
V: TRBV11-2
J: TRBJ1-2
DNA: TGTGCCAGCAGCTATCGGGGTGGCTACACCTTC
CDR3: CASSYRGGYTF